Included here is one T cell receptor beta chain sequence, with context. Its antigen remains unknown. The data derive from a study of cytomegalovirus exposure and HLA in healthy donors. Overall study results and limits: The classifier was said to identify cytomegalovirus status with high specificity and sensitivity.

Primers for the PCR totalled 60 Vbeta and 13 Jbeta. Sequenced by immunoSEQ multiplex PCR; TCRdb stores in-frame clones only, minus some. Its clone listing holds roughly 84,000 clones. This TCR was recovered from a man in his forties or fifties in good health and CMV-seronegative. The sample taken for sequencing was PBMCs.

CDR3 nucleotide sequence: TGTGCCAGCAGTCTCACCGCCTTTTACAGGGAGCGGAATCAGCCCCAGCATTTT. This gives the protein CASSLTAFYRERNQPQHF. V is TRBV28 and J is TRBJ1-5; tentative D call: TRBD1 (6 bases). The germline V gene encodes CDR1 MDHEN and CDR2 SYDVKM. The CDR3 runs 18 residues. V lost 5 bases, J lost 4 bases, and 24 bases lay in between.